This TCR beta chain was observed in a study of T cells in localized non-small cell lung cancer. Study-level results: Appearing in adjacent lung were a median roughly 60 of the top 100 tumor clones.

From germline, CDR1 is SGHNT and CDR2 YYREEE (reference sequence). The CDR3 spans 17 residues. The ends were cut back, 6 bases at V and 2 bases at J, with 22 bases in the middle. As for this clone: Its antigen remains unknown.

TCRdb's copy holds only in-frame clones and misses some; the assay was immunoSEQ multiplex PCR. The data show about 53,000 clones, 65% to 85% seen once. This sequence joins TRBV5-4 and TRBJ2-3, with D perhaps matching TRBD2 (6 bases). Sequenced material: peripheral blood mononuclear cells, taken before any cancer treatment. The TCR was taken from a man aged 35 to 70 with stage III lung adenocarcinoma. CDR3 sequence reads: CASTIGGTMEPTDTQYF. The CDR3 DNA sequence: TGTGCCAGCACCATTGGGGGGACGATGGAACCCACAGATACGCAGTATTTT.